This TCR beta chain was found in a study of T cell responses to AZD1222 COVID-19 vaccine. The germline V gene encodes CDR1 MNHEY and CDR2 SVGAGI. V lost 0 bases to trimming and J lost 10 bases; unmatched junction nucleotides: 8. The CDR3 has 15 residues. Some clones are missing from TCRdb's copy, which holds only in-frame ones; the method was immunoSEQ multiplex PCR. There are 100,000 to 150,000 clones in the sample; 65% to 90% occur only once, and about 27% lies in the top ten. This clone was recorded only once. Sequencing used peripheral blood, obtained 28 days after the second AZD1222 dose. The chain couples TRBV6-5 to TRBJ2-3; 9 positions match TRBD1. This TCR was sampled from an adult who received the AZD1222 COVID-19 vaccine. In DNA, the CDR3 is TGTGCCAGCAGTTACTCGGACAGGGGAAGGGGGTCGCAGTATTTT. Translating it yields CASSYSDRGRGSQYF.